These 23 T cell receptor beta chains were all obtained from the same sample, sequenced in a study of technical replicates of blood from a handful of donors (dated by TCRdb to about 2017). Library prep was done by the immunoSEQ multiplex PCR assay. Here the immuneACCESS table is served through TCRdb, limited to in-frame sequences with V and J called. Missing clones are a known gap in these copies; in checked studies unresolved V genes cover under half, and the rest lacks a known reason. Within this sample are around 80,000 clones, with approximately 91% of them counted one time only. Roughly 0.41% of the sample goes to the ten largest clones. The sequencing input was T cells isolated from PBMCs. The source of these receptors is a human donor in good health.

The chain uses TRBV19 and TRBJ1-1; D is unresolved. V was pared by 3 bases and J by 1 base, with 18 bases between. CDR1 LNHDA and CDR2 SQIVND come from the germline V gene (reference sequence). There are 17 residues in the CDR3. The CDR3 here is CASSIDSITTQNTEAFF. The CDR3 coding sequence is TGTGCCAGTAGTATTGACTCTATAACAACTCAGAACACTGAAGCTTTCTTT. Variable domain in full (rest from reference TRBV19 and TRBJ1-1): DGGITQSPKYLFRKEGQNVTLSCEQNLNHDAMYWYRQDPGQGLRLIYYSQIVNDFQKGDIAEGYSVSREKKESFPLTVTSAQKNPTAFYLCASSIDSITTQNTEAFFGQGTRLTVV.

The V gene is TRBV6-6, the J gene TRBJ2-7, with D perhaps matching TRBD2 (5 bases). Germline CDR1 MNHNY, CDR2 SVGAGI (reference sequence). Trimming pared 4 bases from V and 5 bases from J, leaving 9 bases between. The CDR3 extends over 12 amino acids. CDR3 nucleotides: TGTGCCAGCAGTTTCGGACTCCACGAGCAGTACTTC. This translates into CASSFGLHEQYF.

This chain joins TRBV15 and TRBJ2-2; the D gene is possibly TRBD2 (5 bases). Germline V gene data show CDR1 as LNHNV and CDR2 as YYDKDF (reference sequence). V was clipped by 6 bases and J by 2 bases, with 13 bases between them. The CDR3 contains 15 residues. The CDR3 DNA is TGTGCCACCAGGAGGGAAACGATTAACACCGGGGAGCTGTTTTTT. It translates to CATRRETINTGELFF.

J is TRBJ2-4 and V is TRBV28; no definite D call. Germline V gene lookup returns CDR1 MDHEN and CDR2 SYDVKM. The CDR3 has 13 residues. The germline V and J ends were trimmed by 3 bases and 6 bases, with 9 bases remaining between them. Here the CDR3 reads CASSFPDINIQYF. The CDR3 DNA sequence: TGTGCCAGCAGTTTCCCCGACATAAACATTCAGTACTTC.

The chain recombines TRBV4-1 with TRBJ2-2, with D perhaps TRBD2 (6 bases). Germline V gene lookup returns CDR1 MGHRA and CDR2 YSYEKL. The V gene lost 2 bases and the J gene lost 2 bases, with 12 bases spanning the gap. The CDR3 is 16 amino acids. The DNA of the CDR3 is TGCGCCAGCAGCCAACACGGGACTTCCAACACCGGGGAGCTGTTTTTT. Its translation is CASSQHGTSNTGELFF.

The J gene is TRBJ2-7, the V gene TRBV28; D perhaps matches TRBD2 (5 bases). This CDR3 has 12 residues. CDR1 and CDR2 (germline): MDHEN, SYDVKM. CDR3 sequence (DNA): TGTGATCAGCTCGGAGGAGCCTACGAGCAGTACTTC. As protein: CDQLGGAYEQYF.

V and J are TRBV10-3 and TRBJ2-7; 11 bases fit TRBD2. From germline, CDR1 is ENHRY and CDR2 SYGVKD. The CDR3 consists of 15 residues. V lost 4 bases and J lost 4; bases outside the gene matches: 6. DNA of the CDR3: TGTGCCATCAGTGGGAATCTAGCGGGGGGTTACGAGCAGTACTTC. This translates into CAISGNLAGGYEQYF.

The chain has TRBV2 and TRBJ1-1; D might be TRBD1 (6 bases). Germline lookup yields CDR1 SNHLY and CDR2 FYNNEI. The germline V and J ends were trimmed by 8 bases and 1 base, with 11 bases remaining between them. This CDR3 spans 13 amino acids. The chain's CDR3 is CASQARGNTEAFF. The CDR3 bases are TGTGCCAGCCAGGCCAGGGGGAACACTGAAGCTTTCTTT.

Only a few counts were recorded for this clone. V and J are TRBV7-9 and TRBJ1-4; TRBD1 matches at 7 bases. The CDR3 consists of 14 residues. Losses at the gene ends were 7 bases for V and 7 bases for J; bases not matched to a gene: 9. Germline V gives CDR1 SEHNR, CDR2 FQNEAQ (reference sequence). CDR3 residues: CASTLTGESEKLFF. The CDR3 nucleotides are TGTGCCAGCACCCTAACAGGGGAATCTGAAAAACTGTTTTTT.

The chain carries TRBV30 and TRBJ1-2, with 9 nucleotides matching TRBD1. Germline loops: CDR1 GTSNPN, CDR2 SVGIG (reference sequence). The CDR3 totals 12 residues. Trimming removed 4 bases from V and 6 bases from J; junction bases left unmatched: 3. This CDR3 reads CAWNRDRDGYTF. CDR3 bases: TGTGCCTGGAACCGGGACAGGGATGGCTACACCTTC.

V gene TRBV7-3 combines with J gene TRBJ2-2; D uncertain. Germline V CDR1 and CDR2: SGHTA, FQGTGA. V was clipped by 4 bases and J by 6 bases, with 9 bases between them. The CDR3 loop spans 13 amino acids. The CDR3 DNA sequence: TGTGCCAGCAGCTCGAGTCTCGCCGGGGAGCTGTTTTTT. Translated: CASSSSLAGELFF.

The chain carries TRBV4-1 and TRBJ1-1, with D tentatively TRBD1 (5 bases). Germline V gene sequence: CDR1 MGHRA, CDR2 YSYEKL. The ends were cut back, 0 bases at V and 0 bases at J, with 11 bases in the middle. The CDR3 extends over 16 amino acids. Here the CDR3 DNA reads TGCGCCAGCAGCCAAGATATAGCGGGACTGAACACTGAAGCTTTCTTT. This translates into CASSQDIAGLNTEAFF.

The chain recombines TRBV7-6 with TRBJ2-7; possibly TRBD1 for D (6 bases). With 5 bases removed from V and 4 bases from J, the gap between germline ends came to 21 bases. Germline CDR1 SGHVS, CDR2 FNYEAQ. CDR3 length: 16 amino acids. The CDR3 coding sequence is TGTGCCAGCAGCATAACATACCGGGACATAGCTTACGAGCAGTACTTC. Its protein product is CASSITYRDIAYEQYF.

The rearrangement links TRBV30 to TRBJ2-7; 9 nucleotides match TRBD1. J gave up 3 bases and V 3 bases, and 3 bases lay outside the gene matches. Germline CDR1 and CDR2: GTSNPN and SVGIG (reference sequence). The CDR3 is 13 amino acids. This CDR3 reads CAWRGQGVYEQYF. Here the CDR3 DNA reads TGTGCCTGGAGGGGACAGGGAGTCTACGAGCAGTACTTC.

The genes are TRBV5-5 and TRBJ2-1, with TRBD1 matching over 7 bases. Germline V gene data show CDR1 as SGHKS and CDR2 as YYEKEE (reference sequence). J was trimmed by 2 bases and V by 1 base; bases with no gene match: 0. This CDR3 has 14 amino acids. The CDR3 nucleotides are TGTGCCAGCAGCTTGCAGGGGGCCTACAATGAGCAGTTCTTC. This translates into CASSLQGAYNEQFF.

This clone was seen more than once but under ten times. The chain joins TRBV11-2 to TRBJ1-1, with D perhaps TRBD1 (5 bases). CDR1 is SGHAT, CDR2 FQNNGV, per germline. V was cut by 4 bases and J by 6 bases, with 9 bases left in between. The CDR3 runs to 12 residues. CDR3 loop: CASSSTGPEAFF. The DNA of the CDR3 is TGTGCCAGCAGCTCCACAGGACCTGAAGCTTTCTTT.

The chain is built from TRBV28 and TRBJ1-1; no clear D. V was pared by 3 bases and J by 3 bases, with 5 bases between. The CDR3 extends over 12 amino acids. Germline V lookup: CDR1 MDHEN, CDR2 SYDVKM. CDR3 nucleotide sequence: TGTGCCAGCAGTTTCGGGTACACTGAAGCTTTCTTT. It specifies CASSFGYTEAFF.

The V call is TRBV28, the J call TRBJ2-1, with a weak D call TRBD2 (6 bases). V was pared by 3 bases and J by 7 bases, with 10 bases between. The germline V gene encodes CDR1 MDHEN and CDR2 SYDVKM. This CDR3 spans 13 amino acids. The CDR3 bases are TGTGCCAGCAGTTTGGGGGGATGGAATGAGCAGTTCTTC. Protein: CASSLGGWNEQFF. The complete variable domain, with remaining parts taken from reference TRBV28 and TRBJ2-1, reads DVKVTQSSRYLVKRTGEKVFLECVQDMDHENMFWYRQDPGLGLRLIYFSYDVKMKEKGDIPEGYSVSREKKERFSLILESASTNQTSMYLCASSLGGWNEQFFGPGTRLTVL.

The V gene is TRBV27, the J gene TRBJ2-1; D possibly corresponds to TRBD2 (6 bases). The germline V gene has CDR1 MNHEY and CDR2 SMNVEV (reference sequence). The V end was cut by 5 bases, the J end by 7 bases, with 12 bases between. The CDR3 has 13 amino acids. In nucleotides, the CDR3 is TGTGCCAGCAGTATAGGGAGGCTGAATGAGCAGTTCTTC. It translates to CASSIGRLNEQFF.

This rearrangement joins TRBV6-4 to TRBJ2-3; TRBD2 aligns across 7 bases. J lost 3 bases, V lost 8 bases, and 11 bases had no gene match. Germline-derived CDR1 and CDR2 are MRHNA and SNTAGT. The CDR3 totals 15 residues. This CDR3 reads CASWRLGRITDTQYF. In DNA, the CDR3 is TGTGCCAGCTGGAGGCTCGGGAGGATTACAGATACGCAGTATTTT.

The chain carries TRBV18 and TRBJ1-5, with TRBD1 matching over 8 bases. Germline V lookup: CDR1 KGHSH, CDR2 LQKENI. V lost 3 bases, J lost 6 bases, and 10 bases stayed unmatched. This CDR3 has 16 amino acids. The CDR3 here is CASSPLRTGPGQPQHF. In DNA form, the CDR3 reads TGTGCCAGCTCACCTTTACGGACAGGGCCTGGTCAGCCCCAGCATTTT.

In the case of this clone: Relative to the germline gene, one junction end is altered; a read error may explain this. The rearrangement joins TRBV6-1 to TRBJ2-1; D is possibly TRBD1 (5 bases). CDR3 length: 14 amino acids. Germline V gives CDR1 MNHNS, CDR2 SASEGT. The CDR3 bases are TGTGCCAGCAGTGAACAGGGCTCCTCCAATGAGCAGTTCTTC. Translating it yields CASSEQGSSNEQFF.

The V and J genes are TRBV6-5 and TRBJ1-1, with no clear D. The CDR3 covers 11 residues. V lost 7 bases to trimming and J lost 7 bases, with 10 bases between them. CDR1 and CDR2 (germline): MNHEY, SVGAGI. The CDR3, as DNA: TGTGCCAGCATTAGCCGGGGTGAAGCTTTCTTT. This translates into CASISRGEAFF.